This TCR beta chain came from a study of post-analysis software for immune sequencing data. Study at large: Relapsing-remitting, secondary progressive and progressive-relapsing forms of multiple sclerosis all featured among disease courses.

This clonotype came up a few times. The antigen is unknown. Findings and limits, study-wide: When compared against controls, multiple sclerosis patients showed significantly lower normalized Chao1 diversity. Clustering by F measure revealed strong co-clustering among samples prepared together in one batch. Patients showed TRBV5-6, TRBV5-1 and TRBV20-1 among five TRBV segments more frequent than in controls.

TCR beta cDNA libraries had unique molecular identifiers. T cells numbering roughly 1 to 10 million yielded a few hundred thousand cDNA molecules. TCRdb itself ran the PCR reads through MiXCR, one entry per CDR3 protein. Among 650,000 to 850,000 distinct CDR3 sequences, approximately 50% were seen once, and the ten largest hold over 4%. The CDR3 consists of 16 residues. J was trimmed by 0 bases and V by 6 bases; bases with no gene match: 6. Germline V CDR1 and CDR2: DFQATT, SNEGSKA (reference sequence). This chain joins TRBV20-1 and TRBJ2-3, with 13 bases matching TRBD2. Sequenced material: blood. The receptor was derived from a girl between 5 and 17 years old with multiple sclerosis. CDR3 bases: TGCAGTGCCATCCGACTAGCGGGGGGCAGCACAGATACGCAGTATTTT. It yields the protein CSAIRLAGGSTDTQYF.